A selection of T cell receptor beta chains follows, all from one sample in a study of cytomegalovirus exposure and HLA in healthy donors. The repertoire was sequenced with immunoSEQ multiplex PCR; TCRdb's copy has only in-frame clones and lacks some. The repertoire includes under 200,000 clones, roughly nine tenths of them detected once, and about 3% sits in the top ten. The specimen sequenced was PBMCs. These receptors were collected from a woman aged 18-29 years in good health and CMV-seropositive. Each CDR3 is given with its conserved first and last residue. The D gene is left open where the match is weak. Size tells how often a clone was seen (once, few, many) or the class of an expanded clone, and some rows leave it out.

CDR3 DNA	CDR3 protein	D gene	V gene	J gene	clone size
TGTGCCAGCAGCCCCGGGAGGCGGAAGAACGAGCAGTACTTC	CASSPGRRKNEQYF	TRBD2	TRBV2	TRBJ2-7	-
TGTGCCAGCAGTTACCAGGACAGGGGATCCTACGAGCAGTACTTC	CASSYQDRGSYEQYF	TRBD1	TRBV6-5	TRBJ2-7	-
TGTGCCAGCAGCTTGTACGGGGGGCACACCGGGGAGCTGTTTTTT	CASSLYGGHTGELFF	-	TRBV5-8	TRBJ2-2	-
TGTGCCAGCAGCTTGCAAACGTTCGGACAGGGATGGTCCTACGAGCAGTACTTC	CASSLQTFGQGWSYEQYF	TRBD1	TRBV7-7	TRBJ2-7	-
TGTGCCAGCAGCCCAATCGGGAACAGTCGCTACGAGCAGTACTTC	CASSPIGNSRYEQYF	-	TRBV7-9	TRBJ2-7	few
TGCGCCAGCAGCCACTTCATTAGCTCCTACAATGAGCAGTTCTTC	CASSHFISSYNEQFF	-	TRBV4-3	TRBJ2-1	-
TGTGCCAGCAGCCCGAGGACAGGGGACACCATATATTTT	CASSPRTGDTIYF	TRBD1	TRBV7-3	TRBJ1-3	-
TGTGCCAGCAGACTACAGGGAAGTGGAAACACCATATATTTT	CASRLQGSGNTIYF	-	TRBV2	TRBJ1-3	-
TGTGCCAGCAGTTTATTCTCCCAGGGTGCCGGGGAGCTGTTTTTT	CASSLFSQGAGELFF	-	TRBV28	TRBJ2-2	-
TGTGCCAGCAGTCCAGAGGGGGGGCGAACTGAAGCTTTCTTT	CASSPEGGRTEAFF	-	TRBV6-4	TRBJ1-1	-
TGTGCCAGCAGCTTAGGTGGGAGGGTGGGGTACGAGCAGTACTTC	CASSLGGRVGYEQYF	TRBD2	TRBV7-2	TRBJ2-7	-
TGTGCCAGCAGTGAAAACGGGGGAGGGGACTTC	CASSENGGGDF	TRBD2	TRBV6-5	TRBJ2-7	-
TGTGCCAGCAGTACCGGGACAGGGGGCGAGCAGTACTTC	CASSTGTGGEQYF	TRBD1	TRBV6-6	TRBJ2-7	-
TGTGCCAGCAGTGAAAGGGCCGGGGAAGAAAAACTGTTTTTT	CASSERAGEEKLFF	-	TRBV6-4	TRBJ1-4	-
TGCGCCAGCAGCTTGGGCTACCGGGGGAGCTCCTACAATGAGCAGTTCTTC	CASSLGYRGSSYNEQFF	-	TRBV5-1	TRBJ2-1	-
TGCGCCAGCAGCGTCGGGACTAGCGGGAGGTTCCAAGAGACCCAGTACTTC	CASSVGTSGRFQETQYF	TRBD2	TRBV5-1	TRBJ2-5	-
TGTGCCAGCAGGATAGCGGGGGGCTACCAAGAGACCCAGTACTTC	CASRIAGGYQETQYF	TRBD2	TRBV7-2	TRBJ2-5	-
TGTGCCAGCAGCTTAGCCCGGGTAGGGGGCACCGGGGAGCTGTTTTTT	CASSLARVGGTGELFF	-	TRBV7-9	TRBJ2-2	-
TGTGCCAGCAGCCACTGGCGGGAAGGCTACGAGCAGTACTTC	CASSHWREGYEQYF	-	TRBV4-2	TRBJ2-7	few
TGTGCCAGCAGCGTAGTTGGGACAGGGGTTTATGGCTACACCTTC	CASSVVGTGVYGYTF	TRBD1	TRBV9	TRBJ1-2	-
TGCGCCAGCAGCTCGGACAGACGAACCGGGGAGCTGTTTTTT	CASSSDRRTGELFF	-	TRBV5-1	TRBJ2-2	once
TGTGCCAGCAGTGCCCGGACTAGCGGGGGGGCTTATACGCAGTATTTT	CASSARTSGGAYTQYF	TRBD2	TRBV2	TRBJ2-3	-
TGTGCCAGCAGCTTGACGGGGGGCGACCTAGGTGAGCAGTTCTTC	CASSLTGGDLGEQFF	-	TRBV11-3	TRBJ2-1	-